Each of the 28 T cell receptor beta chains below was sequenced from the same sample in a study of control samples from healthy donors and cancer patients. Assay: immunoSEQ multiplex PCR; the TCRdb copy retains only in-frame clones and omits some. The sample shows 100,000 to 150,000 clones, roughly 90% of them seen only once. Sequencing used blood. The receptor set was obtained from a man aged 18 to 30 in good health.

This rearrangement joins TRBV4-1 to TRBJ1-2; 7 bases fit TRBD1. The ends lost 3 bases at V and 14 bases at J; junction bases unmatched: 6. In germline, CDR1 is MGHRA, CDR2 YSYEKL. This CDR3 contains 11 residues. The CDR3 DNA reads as TGCGCCAGCAGCCACGGACAGGCGAAGACCTTC. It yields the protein CASSHGQAKTF.

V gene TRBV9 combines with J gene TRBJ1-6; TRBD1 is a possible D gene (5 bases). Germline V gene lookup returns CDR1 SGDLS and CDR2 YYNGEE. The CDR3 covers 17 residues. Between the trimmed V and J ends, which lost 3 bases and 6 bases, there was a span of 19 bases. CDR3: CASSEGPGGFFNSPLHF. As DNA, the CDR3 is TGTGCCAGCAGCGAAGGCCCTGGGGGGTTCTTTAATTCACCCCTCCACTTT.

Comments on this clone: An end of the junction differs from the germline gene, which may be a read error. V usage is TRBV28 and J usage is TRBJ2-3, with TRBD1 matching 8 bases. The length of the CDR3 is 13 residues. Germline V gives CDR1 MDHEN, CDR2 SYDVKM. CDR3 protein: CASSLTGEDLEDF. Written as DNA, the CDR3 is TGTGCCAGCAGCCTGACAGGGGAGGACCTTGAGGATTTT.

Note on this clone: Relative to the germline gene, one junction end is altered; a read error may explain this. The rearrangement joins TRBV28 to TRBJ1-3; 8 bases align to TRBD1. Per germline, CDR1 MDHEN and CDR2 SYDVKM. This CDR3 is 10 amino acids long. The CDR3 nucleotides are TGTGCCAGCAGTTACACCGGGACAGGTTTT. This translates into CASSYTGTGF. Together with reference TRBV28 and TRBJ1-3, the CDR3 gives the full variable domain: DVKVTQSSRYLVKRTGEKVFLECVQDMDHENMFWYRQDPGLGLRLIYFSYDVKMKEKGDIPEGYSVSREKKERFSLILESASTNQTSMYLCASSYTGTGFGEGSWLTVV.

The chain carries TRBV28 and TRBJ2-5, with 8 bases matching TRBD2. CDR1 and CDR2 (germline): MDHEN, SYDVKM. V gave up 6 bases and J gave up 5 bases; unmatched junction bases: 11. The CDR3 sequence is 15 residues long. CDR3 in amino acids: CASRNGAGGEETQYF. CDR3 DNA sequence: TGTGCCAGCAGAAATGGAGCCGGGGGGGAGGAGACCCAGTACTTC.

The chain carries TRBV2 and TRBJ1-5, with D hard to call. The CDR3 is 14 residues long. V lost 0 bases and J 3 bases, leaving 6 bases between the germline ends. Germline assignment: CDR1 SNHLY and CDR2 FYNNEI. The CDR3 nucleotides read TGTGCCAGCAGTGAAGCGGATTACAATCAGCCCCAGCATTTT. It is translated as CASSEADYNQPQHF.

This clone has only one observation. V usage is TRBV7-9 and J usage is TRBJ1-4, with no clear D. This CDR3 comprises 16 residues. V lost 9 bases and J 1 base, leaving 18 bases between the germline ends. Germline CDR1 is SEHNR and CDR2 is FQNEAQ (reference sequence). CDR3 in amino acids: CASTPDAVGTNEKLFF. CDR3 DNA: TGTGCCAGTACCCCTGACGCGGTGGGAACTAATGAAAAACTGTTTTTT.

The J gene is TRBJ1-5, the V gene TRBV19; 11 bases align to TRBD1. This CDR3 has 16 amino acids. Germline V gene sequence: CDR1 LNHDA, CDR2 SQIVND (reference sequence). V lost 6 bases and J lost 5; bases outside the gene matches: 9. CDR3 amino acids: CASSRTGGALDQPQHF. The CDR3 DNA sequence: TGTGCCAGTAGCCGGACAGGGGGCGCTTTGGATCAGCCCCAGCATTTT.

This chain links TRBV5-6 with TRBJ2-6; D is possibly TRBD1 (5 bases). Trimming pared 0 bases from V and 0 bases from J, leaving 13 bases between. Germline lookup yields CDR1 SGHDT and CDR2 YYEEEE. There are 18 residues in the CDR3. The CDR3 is CASSLVAGISSGANVLTF. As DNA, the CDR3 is TGTGCCAGCAGCTTGGTCGCAGGGATTAGCTCTGGGGCCAACGTCCTGACTTTC.

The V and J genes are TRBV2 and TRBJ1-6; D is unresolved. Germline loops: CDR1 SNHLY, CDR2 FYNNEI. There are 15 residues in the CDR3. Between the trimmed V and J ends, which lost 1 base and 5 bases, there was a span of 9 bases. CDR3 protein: CASSEGRPDNSPLHF. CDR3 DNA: TGTGCCAGCAGTGAAGGGAGACCGGATAATTCACCCCTCCACTTT. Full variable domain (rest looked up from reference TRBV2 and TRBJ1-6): EPEVTQTPSHQVTQMGQEVILRCVPISNHLYFYWYRQILGQKVEFLVSFYNNEISEKSEIFDDQFSVERPDGSNFTLKIRSTKLEDSAMYFCASSEGRPDNSPLHFGNGTRLTVT.

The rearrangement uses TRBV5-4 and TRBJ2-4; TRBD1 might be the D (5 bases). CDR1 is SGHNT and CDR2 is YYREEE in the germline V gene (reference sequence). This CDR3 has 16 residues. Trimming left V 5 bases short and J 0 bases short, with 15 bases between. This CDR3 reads CASSYGASLAKNIQYF. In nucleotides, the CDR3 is TGTGCCAGCAGTTATGGGGCCTCCCTAGCCAAAAACATTCAGTACTTC.

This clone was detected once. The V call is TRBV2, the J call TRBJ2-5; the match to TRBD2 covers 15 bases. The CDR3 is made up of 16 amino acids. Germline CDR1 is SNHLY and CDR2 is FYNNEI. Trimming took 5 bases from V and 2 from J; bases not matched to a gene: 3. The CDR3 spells CASSTGLAGGQETQYF. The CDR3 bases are TGTGCCAGCAGTACCGGACTAGCGGGAGGGCAAGAGACCCAGTACTTC.

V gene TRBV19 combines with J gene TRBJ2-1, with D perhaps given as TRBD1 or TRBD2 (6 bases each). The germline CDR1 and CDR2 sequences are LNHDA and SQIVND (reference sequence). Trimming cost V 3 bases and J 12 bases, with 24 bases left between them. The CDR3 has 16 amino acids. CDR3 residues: CASSIFGGLAAGGQFF. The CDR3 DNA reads TGTGCCAGTAGTATCTTCGGGGGCCTGGCGGCCGGTGGGCAGTTCTTC.

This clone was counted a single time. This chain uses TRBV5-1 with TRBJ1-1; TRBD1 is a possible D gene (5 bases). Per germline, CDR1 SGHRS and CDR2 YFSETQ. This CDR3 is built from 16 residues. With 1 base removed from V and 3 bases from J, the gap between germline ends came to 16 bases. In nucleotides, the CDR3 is TGCGCCAGCAGCTTGAAACCAGGACAACAGCACACTGAAGCTTTCTTT. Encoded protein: CASSLKPGQQHTEAFF.

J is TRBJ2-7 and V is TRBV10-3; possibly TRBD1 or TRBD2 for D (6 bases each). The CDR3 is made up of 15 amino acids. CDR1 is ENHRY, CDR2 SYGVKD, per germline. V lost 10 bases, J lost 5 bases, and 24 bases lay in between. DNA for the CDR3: TGTGCCACCCGCCAGGGGATCAGAGGAGGGGACGAGCAGTACTTC. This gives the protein CATRQGIRGGDEQYF.

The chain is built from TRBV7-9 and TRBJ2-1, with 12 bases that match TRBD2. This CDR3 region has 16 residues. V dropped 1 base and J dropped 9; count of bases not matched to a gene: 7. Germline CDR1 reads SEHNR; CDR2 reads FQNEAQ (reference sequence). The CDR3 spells CASSLGTSGATGEQFF. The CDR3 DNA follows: TGTGCCAGCAGCTTAGGGACTAGCGGGGCGACCGGTGAGCAGTTCTTC.

The CDR3 reads CASSQDSGVGQPQHF. In nucleotides, the CDR3 is TGCGCCAGCAGCCAAGATTCAGGGGTGGGACAGCCCCAGCATTTT. This chain connects TRBV4-1 to TRBJ1-5; perhaps TRBD1 as D (6 bases). V shed 0 bases and J shed 7 bases, with 13 bases lying between them. The CDR3 sequence is 15 residues long. Germline CDR1 MGHRA, CDR2 YSYEKL.

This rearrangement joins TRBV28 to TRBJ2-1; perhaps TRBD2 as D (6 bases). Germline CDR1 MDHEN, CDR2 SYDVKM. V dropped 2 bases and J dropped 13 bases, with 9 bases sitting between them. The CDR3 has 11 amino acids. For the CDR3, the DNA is TGTGCCAGCAGTTTACAGGGAGGTCAGTTCTTC. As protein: CASSLQGGQFF.

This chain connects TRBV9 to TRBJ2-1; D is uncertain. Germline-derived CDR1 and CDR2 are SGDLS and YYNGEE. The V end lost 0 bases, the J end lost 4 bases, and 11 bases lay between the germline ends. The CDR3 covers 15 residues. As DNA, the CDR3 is TGTGCCAGCAGCGTAGCCCCAGACCCGTACAATGAGCAGTTCTTC. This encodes CASSVAPDPYNEQFF.

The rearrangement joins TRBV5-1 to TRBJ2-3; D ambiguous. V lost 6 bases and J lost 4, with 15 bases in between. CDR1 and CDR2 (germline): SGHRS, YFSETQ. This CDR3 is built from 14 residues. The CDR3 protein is CASTDLGGADTQYF. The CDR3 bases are TGCGCCAGCACCGATCTGGGCGGCGCAGATACGCAGTATTTT.

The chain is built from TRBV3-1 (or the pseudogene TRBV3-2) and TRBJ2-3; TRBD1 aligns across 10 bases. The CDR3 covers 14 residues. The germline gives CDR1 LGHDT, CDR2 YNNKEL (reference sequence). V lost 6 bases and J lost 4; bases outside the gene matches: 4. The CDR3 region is CASRTGTGADTQYF. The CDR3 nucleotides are TGTGCCAGCAGAACCGGGACAGGGGCAGATACGCAGTATTTT.

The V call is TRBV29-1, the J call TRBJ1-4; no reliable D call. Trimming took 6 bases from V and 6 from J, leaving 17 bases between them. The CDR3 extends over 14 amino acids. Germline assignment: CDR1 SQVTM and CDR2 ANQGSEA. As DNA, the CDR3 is TGCAGCGTGGCATTCCCGGGCGTGTATGAAAAACTGTTTTTT. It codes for CSVAFPGVYEKLFF. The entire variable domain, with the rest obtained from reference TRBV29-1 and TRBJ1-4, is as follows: SAVISQKPSRDICQRGTSLTIQCQVDSQVTMMFWYRQQPGQSLTLIATANQGSEATYESGFVIDKFPISRPNLTFSTLTVSNMSPEDSSIYLCSVAFPGVYEKLFFGSGTQLSVL.

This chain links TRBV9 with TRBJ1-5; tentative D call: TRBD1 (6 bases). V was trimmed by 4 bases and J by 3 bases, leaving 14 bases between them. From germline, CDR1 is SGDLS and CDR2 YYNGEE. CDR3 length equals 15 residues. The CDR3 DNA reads TGTGCCAGCAGCCCAAGCACAGGGCTCAATCAGCCCCAGCATTTT. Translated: CASSPSTGLNQPQHF.

CDR3 DNA: TGTGCCAGCAGCGTTGAGCGTGTTCAGTTCTTC. Amino acids: CASSVERVQFF. The chain couples TRBV7-2 to TRBJ2-1; no clear D. The germline gives CDR1 SGHTA, CDR2 FQGNSA. The CDR3 contains 11 residues. V was clipped by 5 bases and J by 13 bases, with 12 bases between them.

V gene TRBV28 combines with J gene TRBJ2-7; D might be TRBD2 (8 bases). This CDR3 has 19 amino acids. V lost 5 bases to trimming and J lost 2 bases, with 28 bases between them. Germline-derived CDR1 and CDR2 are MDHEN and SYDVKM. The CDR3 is CASSPLDRTGTSLTYEQYV. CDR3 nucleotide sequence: TGTGCCAGCAGTCCCCTGGACAGGACCGGGACTAGTCTGACCTACGAGCAGTACGTC.

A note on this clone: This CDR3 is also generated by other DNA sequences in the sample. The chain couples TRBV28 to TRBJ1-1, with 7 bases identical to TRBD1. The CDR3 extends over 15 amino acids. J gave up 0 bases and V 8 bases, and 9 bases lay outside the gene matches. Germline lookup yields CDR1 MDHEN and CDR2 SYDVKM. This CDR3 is CASRRTGHLNTEAFF. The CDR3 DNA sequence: TGTGCCAGCCGGCGGACAGGACACCTGAACACTGAAGCTTTCTTT.

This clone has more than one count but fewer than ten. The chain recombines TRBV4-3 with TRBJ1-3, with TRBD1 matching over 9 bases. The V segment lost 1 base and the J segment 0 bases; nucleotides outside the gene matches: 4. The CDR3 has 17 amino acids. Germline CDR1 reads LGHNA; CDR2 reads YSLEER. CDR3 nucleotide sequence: TGCGCCAGCAGCCAAGTAGGGACAGGGATCTCTGGAAACACCATATATTTT. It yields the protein CASSQVGTGISGNTIYF.

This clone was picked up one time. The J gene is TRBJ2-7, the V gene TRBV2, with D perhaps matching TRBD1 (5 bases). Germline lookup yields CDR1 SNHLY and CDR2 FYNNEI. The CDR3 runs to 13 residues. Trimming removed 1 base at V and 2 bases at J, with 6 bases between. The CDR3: CASSEGTTYEQYV. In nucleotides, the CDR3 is TGTGCCAGCAGTGAAGGGACAACCTACGAGCAGTACGTC.